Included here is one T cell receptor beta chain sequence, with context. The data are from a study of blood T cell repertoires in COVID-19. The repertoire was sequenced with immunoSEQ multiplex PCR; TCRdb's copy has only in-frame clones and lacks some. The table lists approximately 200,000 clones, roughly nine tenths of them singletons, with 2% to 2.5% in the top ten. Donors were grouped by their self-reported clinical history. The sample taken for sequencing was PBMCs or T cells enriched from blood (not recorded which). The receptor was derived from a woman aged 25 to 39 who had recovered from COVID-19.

DNA for the CDR3: TGTGCCAGCAGTTACTCCGCGGGGGGGGTCGAGCAGTTCTTC. As protein: CASSYSAGGVEQFF. The chain has TRBV6-5 and TRBJ2-1, with 9 bases identical to TRBD2. CDR1 is MNHEY and CDR2 is SVGAGI in the germline V gene. This CDR3 spans 14 amino acids. V was pared by 0 bases and J by 10 bases, with 4 bases of the junction left unmatched.